This T cell receptor (beta chain) comes out of a study of T cell responses to AZD1222 COVID-19 vaccine. The V segment lost 3 bases and the J segment 11 bases; nucleotides outside the gene matches: 9. Germline CDR1 reads KGHSH; CDR2 reads LQKENI. This CDR3 contains 13 residues. Study-wide results and caveats: Just 5 to 7 AZD1222 recipients were seropositive at baseline.

The table came from immunoSEQ multiplex PCR; TCRdb's copy has only in-frame clones and leaves some out. The sample has tens of thousands of clones; around nine tenths are singletons. Concerning this clone itself: Its target is unknown.

The receptor's source is an adult who received the AZD1222 COVID-19 vaccine. The chain has TRBV18 and TRBJ1-2; 7 bases are a match to TRBD1. The source was peripheral blood, collected 28 days after the second AZD1222 dose. The CDR3 loop reads CASSPGQQLGYTF. The CDR3 coding sequence is TGTGCCAGCTCACCGGGACAGCAACTAGGTTACACCTTC.